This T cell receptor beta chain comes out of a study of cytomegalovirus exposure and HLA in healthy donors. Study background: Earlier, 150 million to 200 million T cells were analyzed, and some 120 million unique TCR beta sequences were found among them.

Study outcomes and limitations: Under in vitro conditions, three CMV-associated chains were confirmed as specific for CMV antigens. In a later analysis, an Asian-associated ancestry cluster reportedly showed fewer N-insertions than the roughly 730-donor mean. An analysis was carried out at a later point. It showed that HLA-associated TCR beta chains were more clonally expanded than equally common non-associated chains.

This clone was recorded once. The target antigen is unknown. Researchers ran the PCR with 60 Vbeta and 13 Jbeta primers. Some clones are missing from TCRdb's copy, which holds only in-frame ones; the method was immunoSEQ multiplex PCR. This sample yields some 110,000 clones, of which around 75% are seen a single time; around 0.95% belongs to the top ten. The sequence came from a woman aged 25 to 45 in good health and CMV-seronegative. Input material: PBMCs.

DNA of the CDR3: TGTGCCAGCAGCCCACTAGCGGGGGCCCGAAATGAGCAGTTCTTC. It is translated as CASSPLAGARNEQFF. This chain joins TRBV6-5 and TRBJ2-1; 11 nucleotides align to TRBD2. Germline loops: CDR1 MNHEY, CDR2 SVGAGI. The junction had 8 bases not matched to a gene; V was cut back by 6 bases and J by 7 bases. The CDR3 has 15 amino acids.